This TCR beta chain came from a study of Graves' ophthalmopathy and Graves' hyperthyroidism. The wider study: Stable hyperthyroidism meant no progression to ophthalmopathy within 18 months of follow-up.

From germline, CDR1 is SGDLS and CDR2 YYNGEE. This CDR3 has 17 amino acids. The V end was cut by 6 bases, the J end by 1 base, with 22 bases between. Amplification targeted the TCR beta CDR3 regions, with RNA transcripts as the source material. Amplification began with first-round RT-PCR using HTBI primers, then second-round multiplex PCR was performed. TCRdb used MiXCR to reprocess the multiplex PCR reads, holding one entry per CDR3 protein. The data contain about 1.2 million distinct CDR3 sequences, roughly 35% of them singletons. Overall study results and limits: For separating ophthalmopathy from stable hyperthyroidism, a 13-signature model gave less than 90% sensitivity and approximately 76% specificity.

This clonotype was observed a handful of times. Its antigen is unidentified. Researchers turned away patients with other autoimmune diseases, uncontrolled infections, pregnancy or lactation. The TCR originated in an adult man with Graves' hyperthyroidism. The material sequenced was peripheral blood or thyroid tissue (not recorded which). V usage is TRBV9 and J usage is TRBJ1-1, with D hard to call. In nucleotides, the CDR3 is TGTGCCAGCACCGACCCCAAGGTGGGCGCGGCGAACACTGAAGCTTTCTTT. This gives the protein CASTDPKVGAANTEAFF.